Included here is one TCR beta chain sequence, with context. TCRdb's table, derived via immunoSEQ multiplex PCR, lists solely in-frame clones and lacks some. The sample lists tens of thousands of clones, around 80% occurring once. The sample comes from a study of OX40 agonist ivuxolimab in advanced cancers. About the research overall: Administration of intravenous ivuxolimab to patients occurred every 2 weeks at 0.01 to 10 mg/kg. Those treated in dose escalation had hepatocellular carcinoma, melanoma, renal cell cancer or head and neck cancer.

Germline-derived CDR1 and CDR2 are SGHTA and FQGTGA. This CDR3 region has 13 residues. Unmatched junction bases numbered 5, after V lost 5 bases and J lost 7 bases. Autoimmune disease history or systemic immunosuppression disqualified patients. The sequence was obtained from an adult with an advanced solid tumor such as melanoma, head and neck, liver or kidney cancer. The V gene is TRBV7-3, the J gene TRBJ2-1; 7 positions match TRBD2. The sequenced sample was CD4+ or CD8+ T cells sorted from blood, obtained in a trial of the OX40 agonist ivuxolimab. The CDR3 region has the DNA TGTGCCAGCAGCCCTAGCGGAGGTAATGAGCAGTTCTTC. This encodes CASSPSGGNEQFF.